The count of the clone carrying this TCR beta chain is one. The multiple sclerosis control group consisted of treatment-naive patients whose relapsing-remitting disease, which was either stable or active, fulfilled revised McDonald criteria. The CDR3 extends over 13 amino acids. V was trimmed by 6 bases and J by 3 bases, leaving 9 bases between them. Per germline, CDR1 MNHNY and CDR2 SVGAGI (reference sequence). Random hexamers were used to reverse transcribe an amount of roughly 0.45 to 1 ug RNA. Coverage of TCR beta CDR3 amplification by immunoSEQ multiplex PCR extended to 54 Vbeta and 13 Jbeta. Each CDR3 protein is one row after TCRdb ran MiXCR on the immunoSEQ multiplex PCR reads. The top ten clones hold 0.075% to 0.095% of a sample with about 210,000 distinct CDR3 sequences, 95% of them seen once. These data belong to a study of CD8 T cells in Susac syndrome.

The source material was CD4+ T cells from PBMCs. V gene TRBV6-6 combines with J gene TRBJ1-5, with a weak D call TRBD1 (5 bases). This TCR was recovered from a human donor with multiple sclerosis. DNA for the CDR3: TGTGCCAGCAGCAAGGGGTCCAATCAGCCCCAGCATTTT. Translation gives CASSKGSNQPQHF.